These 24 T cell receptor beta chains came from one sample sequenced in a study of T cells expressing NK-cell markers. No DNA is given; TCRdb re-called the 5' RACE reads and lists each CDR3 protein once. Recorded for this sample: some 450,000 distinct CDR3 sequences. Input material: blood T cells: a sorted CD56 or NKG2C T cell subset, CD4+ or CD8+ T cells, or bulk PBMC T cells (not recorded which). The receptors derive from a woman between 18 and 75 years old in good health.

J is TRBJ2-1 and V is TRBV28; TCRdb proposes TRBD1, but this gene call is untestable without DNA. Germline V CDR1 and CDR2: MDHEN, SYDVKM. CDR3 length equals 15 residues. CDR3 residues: CASSLQGSRYNEQFF. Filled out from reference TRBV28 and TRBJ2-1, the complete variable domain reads DVKVTQSSRYLVKRTGEKVFLECVQDMDHENMFWYRQDPGLGLRLIYFSYDVKMKEKGDIPEGYSVSREKKERFSLILESASTNQTSMYLCASSLQGSRYNEQFFGPGTRLTVL.

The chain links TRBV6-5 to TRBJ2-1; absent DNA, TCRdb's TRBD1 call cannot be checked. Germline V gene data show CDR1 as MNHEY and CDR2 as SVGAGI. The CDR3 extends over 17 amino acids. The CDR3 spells CASSYSERGGIHNEQFF.

CDR3 residues: CASSFPGLYNEQFF. This sequence joins TRBV27 and TRBJ2-1; without DNA, the TCRdb call of TRBD2 cannot be checked. Germline V gene data show CDR1 as MNHEY and CDR2 as SMNVEV (reference sequence). The CDR3 length is 14 residues.

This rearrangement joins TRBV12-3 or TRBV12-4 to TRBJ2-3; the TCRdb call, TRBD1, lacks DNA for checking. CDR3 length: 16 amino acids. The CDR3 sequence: CASTSMWGGGTDTQYF.

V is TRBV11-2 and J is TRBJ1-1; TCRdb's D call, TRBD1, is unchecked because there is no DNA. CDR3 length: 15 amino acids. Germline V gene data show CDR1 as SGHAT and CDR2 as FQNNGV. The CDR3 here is CASSLAGQGSPEAFF. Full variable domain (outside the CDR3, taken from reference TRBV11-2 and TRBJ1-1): EAGVAQSPRYKIIEKRQSVAFWCNPISGHATLYWYQQILGQGPKLLIQFQNNGVVDDSQLPKDRFSAERLKGVDSTLKIQPAKLEDSAVYLCASSLAGQGSPEAFFGQGTRLTVV.

The CDR3 is CASSLRAGTANTEAFF. The chain carries TRBV4-1 and TRBJ1-1; the TRBD1 assignment by TCRdb is unverifiable without DNA. Germline CDR1 reads MGHRA; CDR2 reads YSYEKL. The CDR3 length is 16 residues.

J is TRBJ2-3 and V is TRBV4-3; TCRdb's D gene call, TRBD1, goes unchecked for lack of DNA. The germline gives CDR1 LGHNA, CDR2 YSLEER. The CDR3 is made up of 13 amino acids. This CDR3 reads CASSQSPGDTQYF.

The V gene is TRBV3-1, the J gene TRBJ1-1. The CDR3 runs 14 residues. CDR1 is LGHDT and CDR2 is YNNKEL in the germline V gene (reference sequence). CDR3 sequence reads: CASSQVWDGTEAFF.

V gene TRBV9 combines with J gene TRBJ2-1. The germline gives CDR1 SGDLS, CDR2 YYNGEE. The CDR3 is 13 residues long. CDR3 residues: CASSVARSNEQFF.

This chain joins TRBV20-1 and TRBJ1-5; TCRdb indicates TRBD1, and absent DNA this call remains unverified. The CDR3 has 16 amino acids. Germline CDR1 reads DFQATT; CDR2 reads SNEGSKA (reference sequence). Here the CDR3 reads CSARRQGQGENQPQHF.

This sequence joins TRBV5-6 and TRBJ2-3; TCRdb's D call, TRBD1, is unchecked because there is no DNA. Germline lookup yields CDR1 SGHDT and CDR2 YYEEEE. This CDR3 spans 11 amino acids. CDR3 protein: CASSPGVGQYF.

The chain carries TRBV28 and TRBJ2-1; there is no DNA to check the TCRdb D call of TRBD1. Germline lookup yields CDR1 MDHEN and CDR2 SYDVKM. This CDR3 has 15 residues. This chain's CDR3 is CASRATGGAYNEQFF. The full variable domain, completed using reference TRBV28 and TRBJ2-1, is DVKVTQSSRYLVKRTGEKVFLECVQDMDHENMFWYRQDPGLGLRLIYFSYDVKMKEKGDIPEGYSVSREKKERFSLILESASTNQTSMYLCASRATGGAYNEQFFGPGTRLTVL.

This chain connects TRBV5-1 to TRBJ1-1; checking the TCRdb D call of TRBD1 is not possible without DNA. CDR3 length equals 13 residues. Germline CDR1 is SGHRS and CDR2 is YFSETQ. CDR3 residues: CASSKGQDPEAFF.

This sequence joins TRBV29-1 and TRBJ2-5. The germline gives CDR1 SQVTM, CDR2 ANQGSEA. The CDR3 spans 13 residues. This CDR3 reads CSVHSYLRETQYF.

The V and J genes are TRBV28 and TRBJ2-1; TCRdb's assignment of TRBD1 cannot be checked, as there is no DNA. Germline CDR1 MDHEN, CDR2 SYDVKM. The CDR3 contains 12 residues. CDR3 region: CASSQGWYEQFF.

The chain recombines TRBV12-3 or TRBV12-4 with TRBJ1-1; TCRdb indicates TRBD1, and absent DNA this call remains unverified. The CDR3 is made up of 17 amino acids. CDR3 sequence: CASTKSSIGGAGTEAFF.

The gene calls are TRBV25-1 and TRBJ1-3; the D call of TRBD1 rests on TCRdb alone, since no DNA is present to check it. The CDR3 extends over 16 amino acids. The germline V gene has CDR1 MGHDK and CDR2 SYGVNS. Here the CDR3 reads CASRGTGIGPGNTIYF.

The CDR3 region is CSATIGKGQGQFF. J is TRBJ2-1 and V is TRBV20-1; the TCRdb D gene call, TRBD1, has no DNA to confirm it. CDR3 length equals 13 residues. Germline CDR1 and CDR2: DFQATT and SNEGSKA (reference sequence).

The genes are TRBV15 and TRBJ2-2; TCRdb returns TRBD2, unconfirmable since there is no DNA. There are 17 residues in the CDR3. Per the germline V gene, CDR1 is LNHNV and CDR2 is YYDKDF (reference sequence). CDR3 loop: CATSRAGGLTNTGELFF.

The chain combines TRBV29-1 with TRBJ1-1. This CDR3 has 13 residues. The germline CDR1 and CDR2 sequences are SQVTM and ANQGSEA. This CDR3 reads CSVGNAGYREAFF.

The CDR3 reads CASRPTVTNEKLFF. This chain uses TRBV6-1 with TRBJ1-4. Per the germline V gene, CDR1 is MNHNS and CDR2 is SASEGT. The CDR3 runs 14 residues.

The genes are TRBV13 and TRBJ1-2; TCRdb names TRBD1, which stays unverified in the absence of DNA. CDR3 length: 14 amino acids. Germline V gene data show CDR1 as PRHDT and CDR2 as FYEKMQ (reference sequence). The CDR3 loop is CASSQATGNYGYTF.

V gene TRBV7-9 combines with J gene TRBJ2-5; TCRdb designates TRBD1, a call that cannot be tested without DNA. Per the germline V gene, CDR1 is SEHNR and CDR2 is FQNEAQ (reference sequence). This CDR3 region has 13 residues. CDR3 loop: CASSFVRGETQYF.

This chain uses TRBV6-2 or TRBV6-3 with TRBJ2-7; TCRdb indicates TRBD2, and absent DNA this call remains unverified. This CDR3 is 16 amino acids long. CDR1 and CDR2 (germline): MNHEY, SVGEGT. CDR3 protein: CASRPLTSGTAYEQYF.